The subject of this entry is one TCR beta chain. TCRdb keeps only in-frame clones here, not all; method: immunoSEQ multiplex PCR. Altogether roughly 35,000 clones are present, roughly 90% being singletons, with the ten largest covering 2% to 2.5%. The entry originates in a study of T cells in localized non-small cell lung cancer. The source material was peripheral blood, sampled before any cancer treatment. This receptor was obtained from a female donor of 60 years or more with stage I lung adenocarcinoma.

This CDR3 reads CASSSRAGRISNQPQHF. The CDR3 DNA reads TGTGCCAGCAGCTCCAGGGCAGGGCGGATTAGCAATCAGCCCCAGCATTTT. J is TRBJ1-5 and V is TRBV11-3, with D possibly TRBD1 on 5 matching bases. V lost 4 bases and J 0 bases, leaving 16 bases between the germline ends. CDR1 and CDR2 (germline): SGHNT, YENEEA. The CDR3 loop spans 17 amino acids. The full variable domain, with the rest looked up from reference TRBV11-3 and TRBJ1-5, is EAGVVQSPRYKIIEKKQPVAFWCNPISGHNTLYWYLQNLGQGPELLIRYENEEAVDDSQLPKDRFSAERLKGVDSTLKIQPAELGDSAVYLCASSSRAGRISNQPQHFGDGTRLSIL.